This T cell receptor (beta chain) came from a study of blood T cell repertoires in COVID-19. Profiled with immunoSEQ multiplex PCR; TCRdb holds only in-frame clones, not every one. The sample holds around 260,000 clones, about 91% seen once. The V segment lost 3 bases and the J segment 3 bases; nucleotides outside the gene matches: 6. Germline values: CDR1 SGHTA, CDR2 FQGNSA. The CDR3 sequence is 15 residues long. Seattle enrolled patients during active infection and tracked them longitudinally. V usage is TRBV7-2 and J usage is TRBJ2-3; 7 nucleotides agree with TRBD1. This clonotype was sampled from a person aged 18 to 29 with COVID-19, enrolled during active disease. The sample comprised peripheral blood. CDR3 sequence: CASSFRQGWTDTQYF. The CDR3, as DNA: TGTGCCAGCAGCTTCAGACAGGGCTGGACAGATACGCAGTATTTT.